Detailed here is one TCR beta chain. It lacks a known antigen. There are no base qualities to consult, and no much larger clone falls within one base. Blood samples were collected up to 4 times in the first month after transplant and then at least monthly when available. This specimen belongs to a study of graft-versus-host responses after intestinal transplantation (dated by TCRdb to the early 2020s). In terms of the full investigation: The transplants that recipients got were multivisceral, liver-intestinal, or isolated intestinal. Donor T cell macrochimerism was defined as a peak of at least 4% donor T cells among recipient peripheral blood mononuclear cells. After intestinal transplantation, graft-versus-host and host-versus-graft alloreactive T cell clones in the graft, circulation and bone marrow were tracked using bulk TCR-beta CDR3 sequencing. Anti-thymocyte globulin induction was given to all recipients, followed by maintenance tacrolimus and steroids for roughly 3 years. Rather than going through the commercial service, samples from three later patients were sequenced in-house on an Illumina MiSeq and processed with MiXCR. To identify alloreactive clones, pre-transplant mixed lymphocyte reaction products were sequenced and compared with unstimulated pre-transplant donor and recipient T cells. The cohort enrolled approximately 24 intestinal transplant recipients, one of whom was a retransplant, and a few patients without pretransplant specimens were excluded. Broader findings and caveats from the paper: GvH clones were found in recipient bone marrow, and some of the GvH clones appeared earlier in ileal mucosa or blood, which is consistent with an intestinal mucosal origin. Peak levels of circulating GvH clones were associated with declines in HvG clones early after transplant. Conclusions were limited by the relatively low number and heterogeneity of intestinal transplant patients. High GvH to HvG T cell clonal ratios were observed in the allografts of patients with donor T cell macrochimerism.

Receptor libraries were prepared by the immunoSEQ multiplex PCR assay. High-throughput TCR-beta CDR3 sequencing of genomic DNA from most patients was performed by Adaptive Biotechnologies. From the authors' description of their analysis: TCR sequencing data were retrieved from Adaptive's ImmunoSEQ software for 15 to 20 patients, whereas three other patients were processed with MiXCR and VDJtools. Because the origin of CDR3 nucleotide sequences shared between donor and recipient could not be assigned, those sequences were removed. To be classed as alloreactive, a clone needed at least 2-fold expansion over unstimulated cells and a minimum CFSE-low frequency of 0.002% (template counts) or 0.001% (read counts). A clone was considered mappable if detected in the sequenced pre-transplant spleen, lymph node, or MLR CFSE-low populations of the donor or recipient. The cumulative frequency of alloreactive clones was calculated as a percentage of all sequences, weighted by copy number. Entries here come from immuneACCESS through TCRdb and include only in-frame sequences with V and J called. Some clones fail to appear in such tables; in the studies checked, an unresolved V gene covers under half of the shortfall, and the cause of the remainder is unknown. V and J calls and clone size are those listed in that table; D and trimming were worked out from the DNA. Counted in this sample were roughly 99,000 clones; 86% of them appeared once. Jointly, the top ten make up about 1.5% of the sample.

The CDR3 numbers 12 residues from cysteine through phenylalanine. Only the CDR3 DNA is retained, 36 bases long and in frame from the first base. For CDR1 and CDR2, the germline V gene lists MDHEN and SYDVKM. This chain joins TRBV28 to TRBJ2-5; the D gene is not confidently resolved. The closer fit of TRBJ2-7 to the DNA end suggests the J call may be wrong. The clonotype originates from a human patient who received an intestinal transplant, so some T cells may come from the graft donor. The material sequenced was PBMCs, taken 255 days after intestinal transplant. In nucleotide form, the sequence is TGTGCCAGCAGTTCGACTCGCTACGAGCAGTACTTC. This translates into CASSSTRYEQYF.